The present entry profiles one TCR beta chain with its context. This clone appeared once. Its antigen has not been determined. Base qualities were left out, and no much larger clone turns up one base away. The immunoSEQ Assay was the method used to sequence TCRbeta CDR3 regions. After extraction, genomic DNA underwent amplification by bias-controlled multiplex PCR, followed by high-throughput sequencing. On the study's bioinformatics: To quantify the absolute abundance of every unique TCRbeta CDR3 region, sequences were collapsed and filtered. Usable DNA was measured by amplifying reference genes present in all nucleated cells, and TCRbeta template counts were normalized to that usable DNA to estimate T cell fraction. Repertoire TCRs were annotated as SARS-CoV-2-specific when V gene, CDR3 amino acid sequence and J gene were exactly matched to a known reactive TCR set. The reference SARS-CoV-2 TCR set was derived from MIRA and filtered for enrichment in COVID-19-positive ImmuneCODE repertoires, a step that removed public or cross-reactive TCRs. Drawing on the MIRA antigens, annotated TCRs were analysed further at the level of specific ORF or position within ORF. Breadth was defined as annotated unique rearrangements over total unique productive rearrangements; depth was the summed frequency of those rearrangements. Group comparisons of TCR breadth used two-sided Wilcoxon rank-sum tests. Imported from immuneACCESS, the table was reduced by TCRdb to in-frame sequences with V and J called. These copies leave out some clones; in studies compared against another copy, an unresolved V gene accounts for under half, and the cause of the remainder is not known. V, J and clone size reflect that table, while D and trimming were determined from the DNA. This sample lists 200,000 to 250,000 clones; over 75% were detected once. Approximately 12% of the sample is held by the ten biggest clonotypes.

The data stem from a study of Ad26.COV2.S vaccination and SARS-CoV-2 variants (dated by TCRdb to about 2021). About the full investigation: Vaccine-arm donors were drawn from COV1001, a multicentre, randomized, double-blind, placebo-controlled phase I-IIa trial of Ad26.COV2.S in healthy adults. Ad26.COV2.S was administered intramuscularly at a dose of 5x10^10 or 1x10^11 viral particles, either as one shot or as two shots given 56 days apart. Sequencing of the TCRbeta repertoire served to evaluate the specificity and breadth of SARS-CoV-2-reactive T cell receptors following Ad26.COV2.S vaccination. A total of approximately 30 samples were included in the TCR-sequenced set, comprising some 20 Ad26.COV2.S vaccine recipients, 5 placebo recipients and 8 SARS-CoV-2 convalescent individuals. Trial participants were randomized into five groups of five: low-dose or high-dose Ad26.COV2.S given once or twice, or placebo on both occasions. Investigators remained blinded to trial group allocation during experiments and outcome assessment. Overall results and qualifications from the work: Compared with placebo recipients, Ad26.COV2.S recipients showed higher spike-specific TCR breadth (P = 0.0014). It was noted by the authors that total T cell responses may have been underestimated by the TCR breadth and depth analyses. Vaccine and placebo recipients had similar non-spike TCR breadth, a finding consistent with the vaccine containing only spike. Substantial breadth of spike-specific CD8+ and CD4+ T cell responses was reported after vaccination. Comparing responses between vaccine doses or regimens was not something the study was powered to do.

The sample's treatment or condition label, in plain terms: around 19 received Ad26.COV2.S at low or high dose, single or two shots; several received placebo; per-sample allocation not given. Repertoires of vaccine and placebo recipients were sequenced from samples taken on day 63 after the first injection. Cohort 1b enrolled around 24 adults aged 18-55 years at a single site in Boston, USA, between 29 July and 7 August 2020. As a vaccine, Ad26.COV2.S was a replication-incompetent adenovirus type 26 vector that expressed a prefusion-stabilized SARS-CoV-2 spike protein derived from the original Wuhan strain. Spanning cysteine to phenylalanine, the CDR3 consists of 13 amino acids. CDR3 DNA only is kept here, 39 bases in frame from base 1. V drops 3 bases and J drops 4 bases, leaving 7 bases in between.

The source material was peripheral blood, sampled in a trial of Ad26.COV2.S vaccine versus placebo. This sequence uses TRBV12-3 or TRBV12-4 and TRBJ1-5, with the identity of the D gene unclear. The TCR comes from a person between 18 and 60 years old who received the Ad26.COV2.S COVID-19 vaccine or a placebo. The bases are TGTGCCAGCAGTTTGATGGGGAATCAGCCCCAGCATTTT. Its amino acids are CASSLMGNQPQHF.